The next 22 T cell receptor beta chains were all read from a single sample in a study of cytomegalovirus exposure and HLA in healthy donors. Both 60 Vbeta primers and 13 Jbeta primers went into the PCR. Profiled with immunoSEQ multiplex PCR; TCRdb holds only in-frame clones, not every one. The data show some 81,000 clones, with 55% to 85% seen just once and more than 9.5% held by the top ten. Specimen: PBMCs. Receptors originate from a woman in her 40s in good health and CMV-seropositive.

V and J are TRBV2 and TRBJ1-5; D call uncertain. Germline-derived CDR1 and CDR2 are SNHLY and FYNNEI. V lost 4 bases to trimming and J lost 6 bases, with 7 bases between them. The length of the CDR3 is 12 residues. The CDR3 loop is CASSGSVQPQHF. CDR3 nucleotide sequence: TGTGCCAGCAGTGGGAGCGTTCAGCCCCAGCATTTT.

This sequence joins TRBV4-2 and TRBJ2-2; 7 bases line up with TRBD2. This CDR3 comprises 15 residues. Germline lookup yields CDR1 LGHNA and CDR2 YNFKEQ. Losses at the gene ends were 0 bases for V and 9 bases for J; bases not matched to a gene: 7. CDR3: CASSQDRGVGRELFF. CDR3 nucleotide sequence: TGTGCCAGCAGCCAAGATCGGGGGGTCGGAAGGGAGCTGTTTTTT.

CDR3 DNA sequence: TGTGCCAGCAGCCGGGACAGGGGGCAGGAGACCCAGTACTTC. Translating gives CASSRDRGQETQYF. The chain has TRBV5-4 and TRBJ2-5; 12 bases are shared with TRBD1. V shed 4 bases and J 5 bases; nucleotides not matched to a gene: 3. Germline-derived CDR1 and CDR2 are SGHNT and YYREEE (reference sequence). CDR3 size: 14 residues.

The genes are TRBV18 and TRBJ1-2, with D hard to call. CDR1 is KGHSH, CDR2 LQKENI, per germline. The CDR3 totals 15 residues. V lost 3 bases, J lost 3 bases, and 14 bases lay in between. The CDR3 reads CASSPAATPDYGYTF. CDR3 nucleotides: TGTGCCAGCTCACCCGCGGCGACGCCAGACTATGGCTACACCTTC. Looking up the rest from reference TRBV18 and TRBJ1-2 gives the full variable domain: NAGVMQNPRHLVRRRGQEARLRCSPMKGHSHVYWYRQLPEEGLKFMVYLQKENIIDESGMPKERFSAEFPKEGPSILRIQQVVRGDSAAYFCASSPAATPDYGYTFGSGTRLTVV.

The V and J genes are TRBV10-3 and TRBJ2-3, with a weak D call TRBD2 (5 bases). This CDR3 spans 13 amino acids. CDR1 is ENHRY, CDR2 SYGVKD, per germline. With 7 bases removed from V and 4 bases from J, the gap between germline ends came to 12 bases. The CDR3 DNA reads as TGTGCCATCAACGGGAATGACGCAGATACGCAGTATTTT. It encodes CAINGNDADTQYF.

The chain uses TRBV5-1 and TRBJ1-2; D possibly corresponds to TRBD1 (6 bases). Germline loops: CDR1 SGHRS, CDR2 YFSETQ. This CDR3 region has 13 residues. Trimming removed 3 bases at V and 2 bases at J, with 8 bases between. This CDR3 reads CASSSGQNYGYTF. The CDR3 nucleotides read TGCGCCAGCAGCTCCGGACAGAACTATGGCTACACCTTC.

This sequence joins TRBV30 and TRBJ1-4; no definite D call. The V gene's germline CDR1 is GTSNPN and CDR2 SVGIG (reference sequence). The CDR3 has 12 residues. V was shortened by 3 bases and J by 7 bases, with 9 bases between the two germline ends. The CDR3 nucleotides are TGTGCCTGGAGGGCCCCTTCTGAAAAACTGTTTTTT. It specifies CAWRAPSEKLFF.

The genes are TRBV28 and TRBJ1-1, with TRBD1 matching over 9 bases. The length of the CDR3 is 15 residues. Germline V gene lookup returns CDR1 MDHEN and CDR2 SYDVKM. The V segment lost 2 bases and the J segment 2 bases; nucleotides outside the gene matches: 3. CDR3 region: CASSLLDRGNTEAFF. The CDR3 nucleotides are TGTGCCAGCAGTTTACTGGACAGGGGCAACACTGAAGCTTTCTTT.

V and J are TRBV5-1 and TRBJ2-1; TRBD2 is a possible D gene (6 bases). The length of the CDR3 is 15 residues. Germline V gene lookup returns CDR1 SGHRS and CDR2 YFSETQ. V lost 7 bases, J lost 9 bases, and 23 bases lay in between. This CDR3 is CASPSRDSNPFEQFF. The DNA for the CDR3 is TGCGCCAGCCCATCCCGGGACTCAAATCCCTTTGAGCAGTTCTTC.

This clone was recorded a few times. The chain recombines TRBV6-6 with TRBJ1-5; D is perhaps TRBD1 (6 bases). The CDR3 is made up of 13 amino acids. V lost 11 bases and J 4 bases, leaving 15 bases between the germline ends. Per the germline V gene, CDR1 is MNHNY and CDR2 is SVGAGI (reference sequence). CDR3 amino acids: CAGKGGANQPQHF. The CDR3 DNA sequence: TGTGCCGGAAAAGGGGGGGCTAATCAGCCCCAGCATTTT.

V usage is TRBV27 and J usage is TRBJ1-2; D may be TRBD1 (6 bases). V was cut by 5 bases and J by 4 bases, with 23 bases left in between. The CDR3 sequence is 17 residues long. Germline V gene sequence: CDR1 MNHEY, CDR2 SMNVEV (reference sequence). The CDR3 protein is CASSTTGRGGSSYGYTF. CDR3 coding DNA: TGTGCCAGCAGTACCACGGGAAGGGGGGGTTCAAGCTATGGCTACACCTTC.

This CDR3 reads CASSLVQGIKSGGYTF. The CDR3 DNA follows: TGTGCCAGCAGCTTAGTCCAGGGTATAAAATCTGGAGGCTACACCTTC. The chain recombines TRBV11-2 with TRBJ1-2; tentative D call: TRBD1 (5 bases). CDR1 SGHAT and CDR2 FQNNGV come from the germline V gene. The CDR3 is made up of 16 amino acids. V was cut by 1 base and J by 8 bases, with 20 bases left in between.

The V and J genes are TRBV7-2 and TRBJ2-7; 7 bases map to TRBD1. The CDR3 length is 14 residues. J gave up 7 bases and V 4 bases, and 10 bases lay outside the gene matches. Per the germline V gene, CDR1 is SGHTA and CDR2 is FQGNSA. The CDR3 DNA sequence: TGTGCCAGCAGCTATAAACCAGGGGGTCATGAGCAGTACTTC. Encoded protein: CASSYKPGGHEQYF. Together with reference TRBV7-2 and TRBJ2-7, the CDR3 gives the full variable domain: GAGVSQSPSNKVTEKGKDVELRCDPISGHTALYWYRQSLGQGLEFLIYFQGNSAPDKSGLPSDRFSAERTGGSVSTLTIQRTQQEDSAVYLCASSYKPGGHEQYFGPGTRLTVT.

In this sample, this clone turned up a few times. The chain uses TRBV7-6 and TRBJ1-1; the match to TRBD1 covers 7 bases. Losses at the gene ends were 1 base for V and 6 bases for J; bases not matched to a gene: 2. CDR3 size: 13 residues. Germline V CDR1 and CDR2: SGHVS, FNYEAQ. CDR3 loop: CASSLVTGAEAFF. CDR3 in DNA: TGTGCCAGCAGCTTAGTTACAGGGGCTGAAGCTTTCTTT.

V gene TRBV28 combines with J gene TRBJ1-5, with TRBD1 identical over 8 bases. CDR3 length: 14 residues. J was trimmed by 6 bases and V by 6 bases; bases with no gene match: 7. The germline CDR1 and CDR2 sequences are MDHEN and SYDVKM. The CDR3, as DNA: TGTGCCAGCAGGACAACAGGGGGGCCTCAGCCCCAGCATTTT. It is translated as CASRTTGGPQPQHF.

This sequence joins TRBV29-1 and TRBJ1-5; TRBD1 matches at 7 bases. The CDR3 spans 13 residues. Germline CDR1 is SQVTM and CDR2 is ANQGSEA. V gave up 7 bases and J gave up 3 bases; unmatched junction bases: 6. The CDR3 loop reads CSARTGDNQPQHF. CDR3 coding DNA: TGCAGCGCTAGGACAGGAGACAATCAGCCCCAGCATTTT.

This clone has a single count. The rearrangement joins TRBV11-3 to TRBJ1-6; no definite D call. Germline CDR1 SGHNT, CDR2 YENEEA. This CDR3 contains 14 residues. V was cut by 7 bases and J by 8 bases, with 15 bases left in between. The chain's CDR3 is CASILRYWYSPLHF. In nucleotides, the CDR3 is TGTGCCAGCATTTTACGCTATTGGTATTCACCCCTCCACTTT.

This clone has a single count. V and J are TRBV5-6 and TRBJ2-7; D call uncertain. The CDR3 runs to 14 residues. The ends were cut back, 0 bases at V and 1 base at J, with 8 bases in the middle. Germline V lookup: CDR1 SGHDT, CDR2 YYEEEE. CDR3 residues: CASSLALLSYEQYF. The CDR3 region has the DNA TGTGCCAGCAGCTTGGCCCTCCTTTCCTACGAGCAGTACTTC. Full variable domain (remainder filled in from reference TRBV5-6 and TRBJ2-7): DAGVTQSPTHLIKTRGQQVTLRCSPKSGHDTVSWYQQALGQGPQFIFQYYEEEERQRGNFPDRFSGHQFPNYSSELNVNALLLGDSALYLCASSLALLSYEQYFGPGTRLTVT.

The gene calls are TRBV7-9 and TRBJ2-3; 8 bases line up with TRBD2. CDR3 length: 14 amino acids. The V gene's germline CDR1 is SEHNR and CDR2 FQNEAQ (reference sequence). V was clipped by 7 bases and J by 4 bases; unmatched bases: 7. CDR3 residues: CASTLAGSADTQYF. Written as DNA, the CDR3 is TGTGCCAGCACCCTAGCGGGTAGCGCAGATACGCAGTATTTT.

This chain connects TRBV30 to TRBJ1-6; 7 bases match TRBD1. J lost 5 bases, V lost 3 bases, and 7 bases had no gene match. The germline gives CDR1 GTSNPN, CDR2 SVGIG (reference sequence). The CDR3 contains 15 residues. CDR3 coding DNA: TGTGCCTGGAGCTCAGGGGGAACGAATAATTCACCCCTCCACTTT. Translating it yields CAWSSGGTNNSPLHF. Filled out from reference TRBV30 and TRBJ1-6, the complete variable domain reads SQTIHQWPATLVQPVGSPLSLECTVEGTSNPNLYWYRQAAGRGLQLLFYSVGIGQISSEVPQNLSASRPQDRQFILSSKKLLLSDSGFYLCAWSSGGTNNSPLHFGNGTRLTVT.

This chain joins TRBV5-1 and TRBJ2-3; D may be TRBD2 (6 bases). The CDR3 is 14 amino acids. CDR1 is SGHRS and CDR2 is YFSETQ in the germline V gene. Trimming took off 0 bases at V and 2 bases at J, with 7 bases between the two ends. The CDR3 DNA reads as TGCGCCAGCAGCTTGGGGACTAACACAGATACGCAGTATTTT. It encodes CASSLGTNTDTQYF.

V usage is TRBV6-1 and J usage is TRBJ2-5, with D perhaps matching TRBD1 (7 bases). The J call is doubtful: the DNA matches TRBJ2-7 better. Germline V gives CDR1 MNHNS, CDR2 SASEGT. The CDR3 extends over 13 amino acids. CDR3 protein: CASSGQEGHEQYF. CDR3 coding DNA: TGTGCCAGCAGCGGACAGGAGGGTCACGAGCAGTACTTC.